This TCR beta chain was captured by sequencing in a study of blood T cell repertoires in COVID-19. Study-level information: Researchers got acute and convalescent COVID-19 samples from the United States, Italy and Spain. T cells, B-cell-depleted T cells, or PBMCs provided the cDNA or gDNA that served as material.

This clone has a single count. The V end was cut by 0 bases, the J end by 6 bases, with 14 bases between. This CDR3 contains 14 residues. From germline, CDR1 is SQVTM and CDR2 ANQGSEA. In the authors' methods: By means of reference gene primer amplification, nucleated cell counts were estimated. Generated by immunoSEQ multiplex PCR, the TCRdb table keeps only in-frame clones and is missing some. The V and J calls and clone size come from that table; D and trimming were worked out from the DNA. The sample lists about 22,000 clones; around 91% were seen once. This clonotype was obtained from a man in his 70s with acute or convalescent COVID-19. The sequenced material came from peripheral blood. The V gene is TRBV29-1, the J gene TRBJ1-2, with D unclear. CDR3 in DNA: TGCAGCGTTGAAGATCGAAGGAGGGCTGATGGCTACACCTTC. It encodes CSVEDRRRADGYTF.